Below are 21 T cell receptor beta chains sequenced from a single sample in a study of shared clonotypes between healthy human individuals. This table comes from immunoSEQ multiplex PCR, and its TCRdb copy is limited to in-frame clones, with some not included. This sample yields a few million clones, of which around 93% are seen a single time; 0.3% to 0.45% belongs to the top ten. The sample consisted of naive CD4+ T cells from PBMCs. Noted subset: CD45RA+ positively selected. The origin of the receptors is a man aged 18-30 years in good health. Some clones in this sample may be carry-over from other donors' samples.

J is TRBJ2-7 and V is TRBV7-2; 8 nucleotides match TRBD2. The V segment lost 1 base and the J segment 6 bases; nucleotides outside the gene matches: 11. CDR1 SGHTA and CDR2 FQGNSA come from the germline V gene. CDR3 size: 16 residues. CDR3 protein: CASSLGIVAGIREQYF. The CDR3 DNA sequence: TGTGCCAGCAGCTTAGGAATTGTAGCGGGAATACGCGAGCAGTACTTC.

The chain employs TRBV30 and TRBJ2-2; perhaps TRBD1 as D (6 bases). CDR3 length equals 13 residues. Trimming left V 8 bases short and J 6 bases short, with 16 bases between. CDR1 is GTSNPN, CDR2 SVGIG, per germline (reference sequence). The CDR3 DNA reads as TGTGCCGGGTATAATACAGGGCCCGGGGAGCTGTTTTTT. Amino acid sequence: CAGYNTGPGELFF.

The chain links TRBV5-1 to TRBJ2-1; 13 positions agree with TRBD2. Germline CDR1 reads SGHRS; CDR2 reads YFSETQ. Trimming at V came to 2 bases and at J to 8 bases, leaving 4 bases not matched to a gene. This CDR3 is 15 amino acids long. The CDR3 nucleotides read TGCGCCAGCAGCTTACTAGCGGGAGGGCCGTATGAGCAGTTCTTC. As protein: CASSLLAGGPYEQFF. Together with reference TRBV5-1 and TRBJ2-1, the CDR3 gives the full variable domain: KAGVTQTPRYLIKTRGQQVTLSCSPISGHRSVSWYQQTPGQGLQFLFEYFSETQRNKGNFPGRFSGRQFSNSRSEMNVSTLELGDSALYLCASSLLAGGPYEQFFGPGTRLTVL.

In DNA, the CDR3 is TGTGCCAGCAGCTTATTGGGGGAGACAGCCAAAAACATTCAGTACTTC. This gives the protein CASSLLGETAKNIQYF. The gene calls are TRBV7-9 and TRBJ2-4; D is tentatively TRBD1 or TRBD2 (5 bases each). There are 16 residues in the CDR3. The germline gives CDR1 SEHNR, CDR2 FQNEAQ (reference sequence). Trimming shortened V by 2 bases and J by 0 bases, and 11 bases separated the two germline ends.

The gene calls are TRBV25-1 and TRBJ1-5; D remains ambiguous. From germline, CDR1 is MGHDK and CDR2 SYGVNS. The CDR3 sequence is 13 residues long. V was pared by 5 bases and J by 6 bases, with 11 bases between. This chain's CDR3 is CASSKQDTQPQHF. DNA of the CDR3: TGTGCCAGCAGTAAACAAGATACTCAGCCCCAGCATTTT.

The chain couples TRBV28 to TRBJ2-7; D not certain. The germline V gene has CDR1 MDHEN and CDR2 SYDVKM. The CDR3 totals 12 residues. Deletions cut 6 bases from V and 2 bases from J, with 8 bases between. Here the CDR3 reads CASSLHTYEQYF. The DNA of the CDR3 is TGTGCCAGCAGCCTCCATACCTACGAGCAGTACTTC.

J is TRBJ2-1 and V is TRBV29-1, with 11 bases lining up with TRBD1. V was clipped by 4 bases and J by 8 bases; unmatched bases: 4. The CDR3 extends over 13 amino acids. Germline lookup yields CDR1 SQVTM and CDR2 ANQGSEA. The CDR3 DNA sequence: TGCAGCGTTGCGGGACAGGGGGTCCATGAGCAGTTCTTC. It is translated as CSVAGQGVHEQFF.

J is TRBJ1-3 and V is TRBV9; D unresolved. Between the trimmed V and J ends, which lost 2 bases and 1 base, there was a span of 10 bases. The germline CDR1 and CDR2 sequences are SGDLS and YYNGEE. CDR3 length equals 15 residues. Here the CDR3 reads CASSVDGLSGNTIYF. CDR3 nucleotide sequence: TGTGCCAGCAGCGTCGACGGATTATCTGGAAACACCATATATTTT.

A single count supports this clone. The sample contains more than one DNA sequence encoding this CDR3. The V call is TRBV5-1, the J call TRBJ2-7; D not certain. CDR1 and CDR2 from the germline V gene are SGHRS and YFSETQ. The CDR3 is 14 amino acids. Trimming removed 0 bases from V and 2 bases from J, with 9 bases in between. This CDR3 is CASSLAVGTYEQYF. DNA for the CDR3: TGCGCCAGCAGCTTGGCCGTGGGCACCTACGAGCAGTACTTC.

This clone was detected only a few times. V and J are TRBV5-5 and TRBJ2-1; TRBD2 might be the D (5 bases). Trimming shortened V by 4 bases and J by 8 bases, and 19 bases separated the two germline ends. CDR3 length: 15 amino acids. Looked up from germline, CDR1 is SGHKS and CDR2 is YYEKEE (reference sequence). This CDR3 reads CASSELSHRGDEQFF. The CDR3 bases are TGTGCCAGCAGCGAACTTTCCCATCGGGGAGATGAGCAGTTCTTC.

V gene TRBV28 combines with J gene TRBJ2-4; 7 bases fit TRBD2. Germline values: CDR1 MDHEN, CDR2 SYDVKM. The V gene end was trimmed by 5 bases and the J gene end by 9 bases; junction bases not matched to a gene: 4. This CDR3 comprises 12 residues. In nucleotides, the CDR3 is TGTGCCAGCAGTGGGGGGGGTGTCATTCAGTACTTC. Translation: CASSGGGVIQYF.

V usage is TRBV2 and J usage is TRBJ2-5; D might be TRBD1 (5 bases). V lost 3 bases and J 3 bases, leaving 11 bases between the germline ends. Germline V gene lookup returns CDR1 SNHLY and CDR2 FYNNEI. The CDR3 has 14 amino acids. This CDR3 is CASSDGQRKETQYF. CDR3 DNA sequence: TGTGCCAGCAGTGACGGACAACGTAAAGAGACCCAGTACTTC.

The chain carries TRBV28 and TRBJ1-2, with D tentatively TRBD1 (5 bases). Germline CDR1 and CDR2: MDHEN and SYDVKM. The V end lost 5 bases, the J end lost 8 bases, and 21 bases lay between the germline ends. This CDR3 region has 15 residues. CDR3 in amino acids: CASSVAGTQRGGYTF. For the CDR3, the DNA is TGTGCCAGCAGTGTCGCCGGGACCCAGAGGGGAGGCTACACCTTC.

The chain combines TRBV27 with TRBJ2-5; unclear D gene. Germline V gene data show CDR1 as MNHEY and CDR2 as SMNVEV (reference sequence). The CDR3 contains 14 residues. The germline V and J ends were trimmed by 0 bases and 1 base, with 6 bases remaining between them. The CDR3: CASSLSTTQETQYF. DNA for the CDR3: TGTGCCAGCAGTTTATCCACAACCCAAGAGACCCAGTACTTC.

Note on this clone: The same CDR3 also results from other DNA sequences found in this sample. The chain joins TRBV28 to TRBJ1-4; 8 bases line up with TRBD1. The germline V gene encodes CDR1 MDHEN and CDR2 SYDVKM. Germline trimming cut 6 bases from V and 3 bases from J; bases unmatched to any gene: 3. CDR3 length: 14 amino acids. The CDR3 loop is CASRPGGPNEKLFF. The CDR3 coding sequence is TGTGCCAGCAGGCCAGGGGGCCCTAATGAAAAACTGTTTTTT.

The chain has TRBV7-2 and TRBJ1-1; TRBD1 aligns across 7 bases. The germline V gene has CDR1 SGHTA and CDR2 FQGNSA. V trimming: 1 base; J trimming: 0 bases; junction bases outside the gene matches: 5. This CDR3 spans 16 amino acids. CDR3 sequence: CASSLGGTVMNTEAFF. The CDR3 DNA is TGTGCCAGCAGCTTAGGGGGGACAGTCATGAACACTGAAGCTTTCTTT.

This clone is a singleton in its sample. This chain uses TRBV6-6 with TRBJ2-7; unclear D gene. Trimming took off 6 bases at V and 4 bases at J, with 10 bases between the two ends. Germline V gives CDR1 MNHNY, CDR2 SVGAGI (reference sequence). CDR3 length: 12 amino acids. The CDR3 DNA sequence: TGTGCCAGCAGCCTGACGGAATACGAGCAGTACTTC. It codes for CASSLTEYEQYF.

A single count supports this clone. This chain links TRBV28 with TRBJ1-2; the match to TRBD1 covers 7 bases. V gave up 1 base and J gave up 8 bases; unmatched junction bases: 7. Germline loops: CDR1 MDHEN, CDR2 SYDVKM. The CDR3 length is 14 residues. The CDR3 nucleotides are TGTGCCAGCAGTTTATTACAGGGGAGCCAGGGCTACACCTTC. Its translation: CASSLLQGSQGYTF.

Comments on this clone: The sample has other DNA sequences that encode this CDR3 too. The chain carries TRBV5-4 and TRBJ2-3; D possibly corresponds to TRBD1 (6 bases). Between the trimmed V and J ends, which lost 2 bases and 1 base, there was a span of 8 bases. This CDR3 has 14 residues. Germline CDR1 SGHNT, CDR2 YYREEE (reference sequence). CDR3 residues: CASSFRGGTDTQYF. The CDR3, as DNA: TGTGCCAGCAGCTTCAGGGGCGGCACAGATACGCAGTATTTT. Looking up the rest from reference TRBV5-4 and TRBJ2-3 gives the full variable domain: ETGVTQSPTHLIKTRGQQVTLRCSSQSGHNTVSWYQQALGQGPQFIFQYYREEENGRGNFPPRFSGLQFPNYSSELNVNALELDDSALYLCASSFRGGTDTQYFGPGTRLTVL.

The count of this clone is one. This chain's CDR3 is CASSVGDRGYYEQYF. CDR3 coding DNA: TGTGCCAGCAGCGTAGGTGACAGGGGATACTACGAGCAGTACTTC. V and J are TRBV9 and TRBJ2-7, with 8 positions matching TRBD1. Germline CDR1 reads SGDLS; CDR2 reads YYNGEE. V trimming: 0 bases; J trimming: 3 bases; junction bases outside the gene matches: 5. This CDR3 has 15 residues.

This clone was counted a single time. The rearrangement joins TRBV5-4 to TRBJ2-4; 8 bases are a match to TRBD2. The CDR3 loop spans 15 amino acids. V was clipped by 0 bases and J by 9 bases; unmatched bases: 8. Germline values: CDR1 SGHNT, CDR2 YYREEE (reference sequence). CDR3 protein: CASSLASGSTGIQYF. CDR3 coding DNA: TGTGCCAGCAGCTTGGCAAGCGGGAGTACGGGCATTCAGTACTTC.